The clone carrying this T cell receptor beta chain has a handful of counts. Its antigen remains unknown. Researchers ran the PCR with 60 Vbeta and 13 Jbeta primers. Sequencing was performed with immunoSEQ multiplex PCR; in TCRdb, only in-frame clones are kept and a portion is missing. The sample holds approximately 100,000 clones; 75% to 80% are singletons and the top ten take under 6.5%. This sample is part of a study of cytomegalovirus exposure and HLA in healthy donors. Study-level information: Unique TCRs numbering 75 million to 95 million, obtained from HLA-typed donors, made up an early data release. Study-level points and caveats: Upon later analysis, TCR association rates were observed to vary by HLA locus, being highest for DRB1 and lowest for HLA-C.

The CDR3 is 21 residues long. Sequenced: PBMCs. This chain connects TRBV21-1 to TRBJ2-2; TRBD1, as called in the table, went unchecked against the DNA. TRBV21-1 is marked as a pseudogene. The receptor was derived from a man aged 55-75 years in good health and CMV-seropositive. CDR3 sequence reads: CASSKDGDRRGLAVVTGELFF. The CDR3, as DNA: TGTGCCAGCAGCAAAGATGGGGACCGCAGGGGGCTAGCGGTAGTCACCGGGGAGCTGTTTTTT.